This T cell receptor beta chain appears in the sequencing data of a study of T cell repertoires in cytomegalovirus infection (dated by TCRdb to the late 2010s). Study-wide context: Recently identified HLA-C-restricted CMV epitopes, whose presentation resists viral immunomodulation, were targeted by peptide stimulations together with well-studied HLA-B-restricted epitopes. The HLA type of each donor mattered for the analysis, because public TCR beta signatures pointed to carriage of CMV infection along with the matching HLA type. General conclusions and limits of the study: In the ex vivo response, HLA-C-restricted CMV-specific TCR beta clonotypes were dominant, and in two of eight donors the single most frequent clonotype came from this HLA-C-restricted group. In both this cohort and an independent roughly 350-donor cohort, the cumulative frequency of public TCR beta family members distinguished carriers of CMV infection plus the relevant HLA type.

Taken with the paper, the label for treatment or condition translates to: in vitro stimulation with specific CMV peptide epitopes to enrich CMV-specific T cells. On this clonotype: Its antigen remains unidentified. No per-base quality is available; no much larger clone lies one base away.

Based on the germline V gene (reference sequence), the CDR1 and CDR2 sequences are SEHNR and FQNEAQ. V sheds 0 bases and J sheds 0 bases, leaving 12 bases between their ends. The cysteine opens and the phenylalanine closes a CDR3 of 16 amino acids. Only the CDR3 part of the read is kept: 48 bases, read in frame from the first base. Sequenced on an Illumina HiSeq 1500. TCRdb reprocessing: public reads trimmed at Q25 with fastp, clones called with MiXCR, in-frame beta chains kept. Rows matching on CDR3 protein sequence are summarized as one entry with the most common DNA and genes. The sample contains about 770,000 distinct CDR3 sequences, around 29% of them found a single time. The top ten clonotypes cover approximately 14% of the sample.

This receptor was obtained from a human donor in good health (CMV status not recorded). Some clones in this sample may be carry-over from other donors' samples. The sample here was cultured CD8+ T cells from PBMCs, taken from culture after CMV antigen stimulation. This receptor chain uses TRBV7-9 and TRBJ2-7; the D gene cannot be resolved reliably. The CDR3 region reads CASSLAVGASSYEQYF. The nucleotide sequence is given as TGTGCCAGCAGCTTAGCAGTGGGTGCCAGCTCCTACGAGCAGTACTTC.